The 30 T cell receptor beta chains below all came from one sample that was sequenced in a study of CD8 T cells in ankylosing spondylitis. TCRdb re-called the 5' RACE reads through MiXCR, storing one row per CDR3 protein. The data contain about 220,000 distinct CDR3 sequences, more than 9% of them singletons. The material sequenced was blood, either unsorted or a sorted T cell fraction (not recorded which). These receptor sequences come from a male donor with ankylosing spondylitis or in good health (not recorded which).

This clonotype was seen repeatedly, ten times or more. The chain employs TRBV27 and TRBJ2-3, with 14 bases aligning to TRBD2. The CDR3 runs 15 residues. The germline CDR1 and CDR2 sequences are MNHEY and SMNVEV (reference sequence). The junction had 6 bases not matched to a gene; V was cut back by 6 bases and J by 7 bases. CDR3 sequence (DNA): TGTGCCAGCAGCAATGGACTAGCGGGGGGATATACGCAGTATTTT. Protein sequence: CASSNGLAGGYTQYF.

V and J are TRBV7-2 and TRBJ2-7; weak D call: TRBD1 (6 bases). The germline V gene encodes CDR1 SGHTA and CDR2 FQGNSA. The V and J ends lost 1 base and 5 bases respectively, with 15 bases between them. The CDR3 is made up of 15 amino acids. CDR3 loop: CASSLEYGTGHEQYF. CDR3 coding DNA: TGTGCCAGCAGCTTAGAGTATGGTACAGGGCACGAGCAGTACTTC.

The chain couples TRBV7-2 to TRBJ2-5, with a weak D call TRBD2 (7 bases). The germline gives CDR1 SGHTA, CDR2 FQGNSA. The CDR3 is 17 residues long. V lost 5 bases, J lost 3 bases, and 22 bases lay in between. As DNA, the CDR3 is TGTGCCAGCAGCCCGACCCACTGGCGGGGGCGTAAAGAGACCCAGTACTTC. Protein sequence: CASSPTHWRGRKETQYF.

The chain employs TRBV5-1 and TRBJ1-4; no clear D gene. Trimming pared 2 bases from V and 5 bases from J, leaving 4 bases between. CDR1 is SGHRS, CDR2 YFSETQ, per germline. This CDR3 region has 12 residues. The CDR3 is CASSFKNEKLFF. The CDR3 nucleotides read TGCGCCAGCAGCTTTAAGAATGAAAAACTGTTTTTT.

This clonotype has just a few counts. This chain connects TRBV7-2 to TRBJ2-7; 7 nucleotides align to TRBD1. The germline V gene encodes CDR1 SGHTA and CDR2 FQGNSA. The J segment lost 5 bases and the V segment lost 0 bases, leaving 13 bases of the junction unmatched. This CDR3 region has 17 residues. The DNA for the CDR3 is TGTGCCAGCAGCTTAGCCCCGTCGGGAAGGGGGCAGCACGAGCAGTACTTC. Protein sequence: CASSLAPSGRGQHEQYF.

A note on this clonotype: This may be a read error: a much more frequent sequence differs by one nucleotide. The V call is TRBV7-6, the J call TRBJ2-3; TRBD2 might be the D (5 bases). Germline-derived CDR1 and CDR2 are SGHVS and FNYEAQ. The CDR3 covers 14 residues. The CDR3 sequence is CASSYGVGADTQSF. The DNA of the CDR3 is TGTGCCAGCAGCTACGGGGTGGGCGCAGATACGCAGTCTTTT.

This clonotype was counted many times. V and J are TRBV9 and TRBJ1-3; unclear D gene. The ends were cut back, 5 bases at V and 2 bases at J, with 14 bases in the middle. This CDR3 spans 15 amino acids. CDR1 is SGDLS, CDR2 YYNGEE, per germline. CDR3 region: CASRSEQIPGNTIYF. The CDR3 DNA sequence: TGTGCCAGCAGGTCGGAACAGATACCTGGAAACACCATATATTTT.

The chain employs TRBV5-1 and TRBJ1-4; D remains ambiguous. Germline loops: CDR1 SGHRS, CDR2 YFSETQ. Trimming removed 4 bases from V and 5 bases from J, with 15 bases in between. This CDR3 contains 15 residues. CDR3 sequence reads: CASSRTATGNEKLFF. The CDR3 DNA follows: TGCGCCAGCAGCAGAACCGCGACGGGCAATGAAAAACTGTTTTTT. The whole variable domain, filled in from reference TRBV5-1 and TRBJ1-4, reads KAGVTQTPRYLIKTRGQQVTLSCSPISGHRSVSWYQQTPGQGLQFLFEYFSETQRNKGNFPGRFSGRQFSNSRSEMNVSTLELGDSALYLCASSRTATGNEKLFFGSGTQLSVL.

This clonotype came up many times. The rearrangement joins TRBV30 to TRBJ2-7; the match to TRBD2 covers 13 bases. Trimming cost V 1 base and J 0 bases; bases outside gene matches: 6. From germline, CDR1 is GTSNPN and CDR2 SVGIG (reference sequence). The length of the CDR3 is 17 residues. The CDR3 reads CAWSATGTSGVSYEQYF. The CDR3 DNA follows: TGTGCCTGGAGTGCAACCGGGACTAGCGGGGTCTCCTACGAGCAGTACTTC.

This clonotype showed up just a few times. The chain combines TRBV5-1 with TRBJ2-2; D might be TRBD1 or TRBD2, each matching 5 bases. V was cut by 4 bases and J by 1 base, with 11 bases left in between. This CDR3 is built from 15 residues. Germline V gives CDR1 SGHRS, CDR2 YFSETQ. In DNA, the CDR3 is TGCGCCAGCAGCGGGGACGCCTTGAACACCGGGGAGCTGTTTTTT. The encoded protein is CASSGDALNTGELFF.

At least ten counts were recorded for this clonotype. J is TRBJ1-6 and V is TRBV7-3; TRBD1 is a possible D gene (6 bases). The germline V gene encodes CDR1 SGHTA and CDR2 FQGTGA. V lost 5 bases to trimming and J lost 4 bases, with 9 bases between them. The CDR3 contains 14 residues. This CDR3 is CASSPQGYNSPLHF. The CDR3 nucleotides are TGTGCCAGCAGCCCTCAGGGGTATAATTCACCCCTCCACTTT. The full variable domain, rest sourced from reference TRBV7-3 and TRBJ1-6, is GAGVSQTPSNKVTEKGKYVELRCDPISGHTALYWYRQSLGQGPEFLIYFQGTGAADDSGLPNDRFFAVRPEGSVSTLKIQRTERGDSAVYLCASSPQGYNSPLHFGNGTRLTVT.

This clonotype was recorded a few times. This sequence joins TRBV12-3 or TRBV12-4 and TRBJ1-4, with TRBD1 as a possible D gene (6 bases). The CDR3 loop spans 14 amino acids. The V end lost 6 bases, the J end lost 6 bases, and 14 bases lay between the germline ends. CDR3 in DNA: TGTGCCAGCAGAATGGACAGTTCTCATGAAAAACTGTTTTTT. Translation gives CASRMDSSHEKLFF.

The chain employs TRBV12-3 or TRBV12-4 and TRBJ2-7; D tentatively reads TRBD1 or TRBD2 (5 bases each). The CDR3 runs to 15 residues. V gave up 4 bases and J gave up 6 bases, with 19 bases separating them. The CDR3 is CASSSSRGETGEQYF. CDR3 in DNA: TGTGCCAGCAGTTCATCTCGAGGGGAAACGGGCGAGCAGTACTTC.

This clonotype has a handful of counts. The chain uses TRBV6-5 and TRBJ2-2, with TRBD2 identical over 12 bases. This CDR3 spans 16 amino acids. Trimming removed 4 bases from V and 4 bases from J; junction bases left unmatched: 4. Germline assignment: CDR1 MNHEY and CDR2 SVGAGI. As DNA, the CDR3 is TGTGCCAGCAGTTTCTCGACTAGCGGGGGCACCGGGGAGCTGTTTTTT. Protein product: CASSFSTSGGTGELFF.

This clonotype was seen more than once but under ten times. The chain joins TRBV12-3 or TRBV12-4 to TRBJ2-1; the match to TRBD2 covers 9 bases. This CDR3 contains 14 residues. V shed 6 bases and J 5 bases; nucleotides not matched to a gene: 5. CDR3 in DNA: TGTGCCAGCAGAGTAGCGGGGGAAAACAATGAGCAGTTCTTC. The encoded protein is CASRVAGENNEQFF.

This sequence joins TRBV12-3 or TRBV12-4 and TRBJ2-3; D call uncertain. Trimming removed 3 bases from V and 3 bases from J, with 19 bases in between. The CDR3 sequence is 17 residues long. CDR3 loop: CASSFPPDSRSTDTQYF. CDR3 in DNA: TGTGCCAGCAGTTTTCCCCCTGACTCTCGCAGTACAGATACGCAGTATTTT.

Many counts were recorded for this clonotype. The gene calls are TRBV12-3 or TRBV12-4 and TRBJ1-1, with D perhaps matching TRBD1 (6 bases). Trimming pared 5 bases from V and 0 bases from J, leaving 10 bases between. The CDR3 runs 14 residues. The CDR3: CASSKGGMNTEAFF. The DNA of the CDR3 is TGTGCCAGCAGTAAAGGGGGGATGAACACTGAAGCTTTCTTT.

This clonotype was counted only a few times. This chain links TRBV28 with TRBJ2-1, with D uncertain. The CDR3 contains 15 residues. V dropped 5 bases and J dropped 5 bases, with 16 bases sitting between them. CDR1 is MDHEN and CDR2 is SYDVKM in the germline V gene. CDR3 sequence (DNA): TGTGCCAGCAGTCCACGGACGTCGGCTCACAATGAGCAGTTCTTC. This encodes CASSPRTSAHNEQFF. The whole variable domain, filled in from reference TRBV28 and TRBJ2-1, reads DVKVTQSSRYLVKRTGEKVFLECVQDMDHENMFWYRQDPGLGLRLIYFSYDVKMKEKGDIPEGYSVSREKKERFSLILESASTNQTSMYLCASSPRTSAHNEQFFGPGTRLTVL.

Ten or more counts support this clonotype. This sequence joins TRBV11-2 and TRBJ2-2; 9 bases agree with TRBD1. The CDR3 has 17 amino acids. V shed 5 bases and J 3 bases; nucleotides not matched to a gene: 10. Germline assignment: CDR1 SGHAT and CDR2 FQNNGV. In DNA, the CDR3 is TGTGCCAGCAGCAAACACAGGGGGCTCTGGGACACCGGGGAGCTGTTTTTT. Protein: CASSKHRGLWDTGELFF.

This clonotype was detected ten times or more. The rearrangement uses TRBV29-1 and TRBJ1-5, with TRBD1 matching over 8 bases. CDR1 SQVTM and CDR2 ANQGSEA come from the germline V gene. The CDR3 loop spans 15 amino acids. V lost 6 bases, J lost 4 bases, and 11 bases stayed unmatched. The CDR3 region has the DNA TGCAGCGTCGAACCGGGACAGGAGGTTAATCAGCCCCAGCATTTT. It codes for CSVEPGQEVNQPQHF.

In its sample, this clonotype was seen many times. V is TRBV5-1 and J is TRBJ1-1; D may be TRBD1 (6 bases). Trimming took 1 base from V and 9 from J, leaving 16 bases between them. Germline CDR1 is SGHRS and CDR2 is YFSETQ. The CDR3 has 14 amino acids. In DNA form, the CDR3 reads TGCGCCAGCAGCTTGCAGGGGTCGGAGACTAAAGCTTTCTTT. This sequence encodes CASSLQGSETKAFF.

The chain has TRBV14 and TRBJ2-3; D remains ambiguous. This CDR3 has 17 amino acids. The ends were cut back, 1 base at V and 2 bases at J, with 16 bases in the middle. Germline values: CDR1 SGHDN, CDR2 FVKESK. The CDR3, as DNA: TGTGCCAGCAGCCAAGCTCGTCAGGCCTCCTCCACAGATACGCAGTATTTT. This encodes CASSQARQASSTDTQYF.

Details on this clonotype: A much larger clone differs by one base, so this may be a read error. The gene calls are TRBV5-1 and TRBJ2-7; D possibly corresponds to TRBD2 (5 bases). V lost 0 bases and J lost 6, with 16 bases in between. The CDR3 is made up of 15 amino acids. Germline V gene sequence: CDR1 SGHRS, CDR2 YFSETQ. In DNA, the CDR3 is TGCGCCAGCAGCTTGGGACCAGCGGCCCTCGGCGAGCAGTACTTC. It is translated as CASSLGPAALGEQYF.

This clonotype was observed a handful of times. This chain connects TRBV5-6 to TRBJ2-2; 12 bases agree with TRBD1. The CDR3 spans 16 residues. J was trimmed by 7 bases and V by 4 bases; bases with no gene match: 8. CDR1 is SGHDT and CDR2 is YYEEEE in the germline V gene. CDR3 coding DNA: TGTGCCAGCAGCCCCCGGGACAGGGGGCGGAGCGGGGAGCTGTTTTTT. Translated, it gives CASSPRDRGRSGELFF.

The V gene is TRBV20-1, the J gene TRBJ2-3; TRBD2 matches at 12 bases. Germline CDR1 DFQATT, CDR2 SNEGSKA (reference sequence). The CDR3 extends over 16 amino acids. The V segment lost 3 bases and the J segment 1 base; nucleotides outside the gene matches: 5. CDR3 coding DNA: TGCAGTGCTAGGGTCAGACTAGCGGGGGGCACAGATACGCAGTATTTT. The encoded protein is CSARVRLAGGTDTQYF.

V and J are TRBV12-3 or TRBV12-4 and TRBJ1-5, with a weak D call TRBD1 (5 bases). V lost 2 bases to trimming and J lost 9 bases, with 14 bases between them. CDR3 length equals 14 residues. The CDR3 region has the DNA TGTGCCAGCAGTTTACAAGGGGCATCTCGGCCCCAGCATTTT. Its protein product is CASSLQGASRPQHF.

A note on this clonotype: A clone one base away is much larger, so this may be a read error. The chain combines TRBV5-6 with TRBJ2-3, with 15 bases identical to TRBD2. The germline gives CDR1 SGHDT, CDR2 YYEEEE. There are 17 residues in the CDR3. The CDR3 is CASSSGTSGGYTDTHYF. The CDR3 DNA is TGTGCCAGCAGCTCCGGGACTAGCGGGGGGTACACAGATACGCACTATTTT.

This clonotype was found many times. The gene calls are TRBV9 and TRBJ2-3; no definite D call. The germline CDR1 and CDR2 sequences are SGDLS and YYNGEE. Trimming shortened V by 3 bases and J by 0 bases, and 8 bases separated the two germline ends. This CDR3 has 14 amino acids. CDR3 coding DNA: TGTGCCAGCAGCGCAAGGTCTAGCACAGATACGCAGTATTTT. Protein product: CASSARSSTDTQYF.

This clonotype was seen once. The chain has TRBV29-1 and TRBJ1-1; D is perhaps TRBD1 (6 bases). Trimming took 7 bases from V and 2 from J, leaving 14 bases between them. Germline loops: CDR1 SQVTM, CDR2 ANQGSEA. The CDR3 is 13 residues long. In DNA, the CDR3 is TGCAGCGGCCCCGGGACACCAAACACTGAAGCTTTCTTT. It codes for CSGPGTPNTEAFF.

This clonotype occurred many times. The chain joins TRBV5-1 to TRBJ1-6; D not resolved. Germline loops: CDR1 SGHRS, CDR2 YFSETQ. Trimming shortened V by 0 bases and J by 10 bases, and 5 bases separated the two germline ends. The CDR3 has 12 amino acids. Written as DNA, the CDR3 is TGCGCCAGCAGCTTGGAGCACTCACCCCTCCACTTT. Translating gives CASSLEHSPLHF.